The 27 T cell receptor beta chains in this list originate from one sample, sequenced in a study of T cells in Graves' hyperthyroidism and ophthalmopathy. RNA transcripts provided the source from which TCR beta CDR3 regions were amplified. TCR CDR3 regions were first amplified by RT-PCR with HTBI primers. TCRdb called the multiplex PCR reads again in MiXCR, with one record for every CDR3 protein. The sample shows around 200,000 distinct CDR3 sequences, around 16% of them seen only once. Sequenced: blood. These receptor sequences come from a man in his forties with Graves' hyperthyroidism.

Points on this clonotype: A much larger clone differs from this one at a single base, so this may be a read error. Lacking the conserved final phenylalanine or tryptophan, this CDR3 likely reflects a read error. V and J are TRBV29-1 and TRBJ1-6; weak D call: TRBD1 (5 bases). The CDR3 has 14 residues. CDR1 and CDR2 (germline): SQVTM, ANQGSEA. V lost 6 bases and J 7 bases, leaving 16 bases between the germline ends. The CDR3 coding sequence is TGCAGCGTAGGCGAAGGGGCGGTGAATTCACCCCTCCACCTT. Its protein is CSVGEGAVNSPLHL.

In this sample, this clonotype turned up a few times. This chain joins TRBV6-2 or TRBV6-3 and TRBJ1-4; D gene ambiguous. The germline gives CDR1 MNHEY, CDR2 SVGEGT. Between the trimmed V and J ends, which lost 8 bases and 8 bases, there was a span of 15 bases. The CDR3 spans 13 residues. Written as DNA, the CDR3 is TGTGCCAGCTTTACCGGGAGGGAAGAAAAACTGTTTTTT. Its translation is CASFTGREEKLFF.

This clonotype was recorded at least ten times. CDR3 nucleotides: TGTGCCAGCAGCTTAGAGGGAAGCACTGAAGCTTTCTTT. Protein: CASSLEGSTEAFF. The V and J genes are TRBV7-9 and TRBJ1-1, with unresolved D. Per the germline V gene, CDR1 is SEHNR and CDR2 is FQNEAQ (reference sequence). V was pared by 1 base and J by 4 bases, with 7 bases between. The CDR3 consists of 13 residues.

The table lists this clonotype with a count of one. V gene TRBV3-1 combines with J gene TRBJ1-5, with no clear D. Germline V gene lookup returns CDR1 LGHDT and CDR2 YNNKEL (reference sequence). Trimming removed 1 base at V and 2 bases at J, with 9 bases between. The CDR3 is 15 residues long. DNA of the CDR3: TGTGCCAGCAGCCAAGTCCCCGGGGGCAATCAGCCCCAGCATTTT. It specifies CASSQVPGGNQPQHF.

This clonotype was seen repeatedly, ten times or more. This chain connects TRBV5-1 to TRBJ2-1, with D uncertain. Deletions cut 5 bases from V and 0 bases from J, with 12 bases between. This CDR3 is 15 amino acids long. CDR1 and CDR2 (germline): SGHRS, YFSETQ. The CDR3 loop reads CASSRAISSYNEQFF. The CDR3 DNA is TGCGCCAGCAGTAGGGCAATTAGCTCCTACAATGAGCAGTTCTTC.

This clonotype was seen repeatedly, ten times or more. The chain employs TRBV7-2 and TRBJ1-5; no reliable D call. Trimming took off 4 bases at V and 6 bases at J, with 7 bases between the two ends. The CDR3 runs 12 residues. In germline, CDR1 is SGHTA, CDR2 FQGNSA. As DNA, the CDR3 is TGTGCCAGCAGCTCCAGTGCTCAGCCCCAGCATTTT. Encoded protein: CASSSSAQPQHF.

This clonotype was recorded many times. The chain carries TRBV5-6 and TRBJ2-5; 7 bases map to TRBD2. Germline V gene data show CDR1 as SGHDT and CDR2 as YYEEEE. The CDR3 is 14 amino acids. V was clipped by 0 bases and J by 5 bases; unmatched bases: 4. The CDR3 loop is CASSLAKGGETQYF. The CDR3 DNA reads as TGTGCCAGCAGCTTGGCCAAGGGAGGGGAGACCCAGTACTTC.

This clonotype was picked up many times. This chain links TRBV18 with TRBJ2-3, with a weak D call TRBD2 (6 bases). Trimming removed 2 bases at V and 2 bases at J, with 11 bases between. CDR3 length: 15 residues. In germline, CDR1 is KGHSH, CDR2 LQKENI. DNA for the CDR3: TGTGCCAGCTCACCAGGGGGGAGACCCACAGATACGCAGTATTTT. This gives the protein CASSPGGRPTDTQYF.

The rearrangement links TRBV9 to TRBJ2-1, with TRBD2 identical over 8 bases. From germline, CDR1 is SGDLS and CDR2 YYNGEE. V was clipped by 2 bases and J by 8 bases; unmatched bases: 6. CDR3 size: 14 residues. CDR3: CASSVDPSGYEQFF. In DNA form, the CDR3 reads TGTGCCAGCAGCGTTGATCCTAGCGGGTATGAGCAGTTCTTC.

This clonotype has ten or more counts. The gene calls are TRBV2 and TRBJ2-4, with D tentatively TRBD1 (5 bases). Per germline, CDR1 SNHLY and CDR2 FYNNEI. CDR3 size: 14 residues. V lost 3 bases and J 6 bases, leaving 12 bases between the germline ends. CDR3 coding DNA: TGTGCCAGCAGTGAGGACATATCCGGAAACATTCAGTACTTC. This codes for CASSEDISGNIQYF.

The chain has TRBV5-4 and TRBJ2-1; weak D call: TRBD2 (6 bases). V gave up 4 bases and J gave up 0 bases, with 14 bases separating them. The germline V gene has CDR1 SGHNT and CDR2 YYREEE (reference sequence). The CDR3 contains 16 residues. The DNA for the CDR3 is TGTGCCAGCAGCCCGGGACTCCCGAGCTCCTACAATGAGCAGTTCTTC. Protein sequence: CASSPGLPSSYNEQFF. Together with reference TRBV5-4 and TRBJ2-1, the CDR3 gives the full variable domain: ETGVTQSPTHLIKTRGQQVTLRCSSQSGHNTVSWYQQALGQGPQFIFQYYREEENGRGNFPPRFSGLQFPNYSSELNVNALELDDSALYLCASSPGLPSSYNEQFFGPGTRLTVL.

This clonotype turned up a few times. This sequence joins TRBV14 and TRBJ1-1; 7 bases agree with TRBD1. With V trimmed by 5 bases and J by 3 bases, 9 bases remained unmatched. Germline values: CDR1 SGHDN, CDR2 FVKESK. This CDR3 contains 15 residues. The CDR3 is CASSYRGGGHTEAFF. CDR3 nucleotides: TGTGCCAGCAGCTACCGGGGAGGGGGCCACACTGAAGCTTTCTTT.

This clonotype was picked up many times. The chain combines TRBV7-2 with TRBJ2-7; 12 nucleotides line up with TRBD1. The CDR3 loop spans 16 amino acids. CDR1 and CDR2 from the germline V gene are SGHTA and FQGNSA. V trimming: 4 bases; J trimming: 6 bases; junction bases outside the gene matches: 10. This chain's CDR3 is CASSWKAGTGGGEQYF. The CDR3 DNA reads as TGTGCCAGCAGCTGGAAAGCCGGGACAGGGGGCGGCGAGCAGTACTTC.

This clonotype was counted ten times or more. This rearrangement joins TRBV4-3 to TRBJ2-7, with D possibly called TRBD1 or TRBD2 (5 bases each). This CDR3 has 18 amino acids. V was clipped by 2 bases and J by 2 bases, with 22 bases between them. Per the germline V gene, CDR1 is LGHNA and CDR2 is YSLEER. The CDR3 coding sequence is TGCGCCAGCAGCCAAAGTGGGCTTTTAGGGACGGGACCCTACGAGCAGTACTTC. This gives the protein CASSQSGLLGTGPYEQYF.

This clonotype has a count of ten or more. The J gene is TRBJ1-3, the V gene TRBV28, with no clear D. Trimming removed 2 bases from V and 4 bases from J, with 15 bases in between. CDR3 length equals 16 residues. In germline, CDR1 is MDHEN, CDR2 SYDVKM. The CDR3 region is CASSLRPLSGGNTIYF. The CDR3 coding sequence is TGTGCCAGCAGTTTAAGGCCGTTATCAGGAGGAAACACCATATATTTT.

This clonotype was observed many times. The chain joins TRBV7-2 to TRBJ2-1; D is perhaps TRBD1 (6 bases). Trimming removed 3 bases at V and 5 bases at J, with 8 bases between. Germline CDR1 SGHTA, CDR2 FQGNSA. There are 13 residues in the CDR3. The CDR3 is CASSFDRNNEQFF. In DNA form, the CDR3 reads TGTGCCAGCAGCTTCGACAGGAACAATGAGCAGTTCTTC.

This clonotype was counted ten times or more. At one boundary the junction diverges from the germline segment, which might be a read error. This chain joins TRBV5-1 and TRBJ1-2; no clear D. Germline V CDR1 and CDR2: SGHRS, YFSETQ. The CDR3 totals 13 residues. The CDR3 sequence: CASSLGSNYGYTF. The CDR3 DNA reads as TGTGCCAGCAGCTTGGGATCTAACTATGGCTACACCTTC. Full variable domain (missing parts from reference TRBV5-1 and TRBJ1-2): KAGVTQTPRYLIKTRGQQVTLSCSPISGHRSVSWYQQTPGQGLQFLFEYFSETQRNKGNFPGRFSGRQFSNSRSEMNVSTLELGDSALYLCASSLGSNYGYTFGSGTRLTVV.

In its sample, this clonotype was seen many times. The gene calls are TRBV5-1 and TRBJ2-1, with 9 bases that match TRBD1. J lost 4 bases, V lost 4 bases, and 6 bases had no gene match. The CDR3 is 15 amino acids. The germline V gene encodes CDR1 SGHRS and CDR2 YFSETQ. CDR3 region: CASSLDGTGYNEQFF. In nucleotides, the CDR3 is TGCGCCAGCAGCCTAGATGGGACAGGGTACAATGAGCAGTTCTTC. The variable domain in full, completed from reference TRBV5-1 and TRBJ2-1, reads KAGVTQTPRYLIKTRGQQVTLSCSPISGHRSVSWYQQTPGQGLQFLFEYFSETQRNKGNFPGRFSGRQFSNSRSEMNVSTLELGDSALYLCASSLDGTGYNEQFFGPGTRLTVL.

With regard to this clonotype: A much larger clone lies a single base off, so this may be a read error. This chain connects TRBV24-1 to TRBJ2-3; D gene unclear. The DNA end lines up better with TRBJ1-5; the J call may be wrong. The CDR3 is 14 amino acids. Germline V gene data show CDR1 as KGHDR and CDR2 as SFDVKD. The CDR3 loop reads CATSDRVSTDTQHF. The CDR3 nucleotides are TGTGCCACCAGTGACCGGGTTAGCACAGATACGCAGCATTTT.

Ten or more counts support this clonotype. Possible read error: a much larger clone is one base away. The chain is built from TRBV12-3 or TRBV12-4 and TRBJ2-3, with D perhaps assigned TRBD1 or TRBD2 (6 bases each). The CDR3 contains 15 residues. With 11 bases removed from V and 0 bases from J, the gap between germline ends came to 18 bases. CDR3 in amino acids: CAGKSTGASTDTQYF. The CDR3 nucleotides are TGTGCCGGCAAGTCCACGGGGGCTAGCACAGATACGCAGTATTTT.

This clonotype was seen ten or more times. The chain carries TRBV12-3 or TRBV12-4 and TRBJ2-3; D may be TRBD1 (5 bases). The CDR3 loop spans 11 amino acids. V was trimmed by 5 bases and J by 6 bases, leaving 6 bases between them. For the CDR3, the DNA is TGTGCCAGCAGTGCAGGGGATACGCAGTATTTT. Its protein is CASSAGDTQYF.

This clonotype was picked up many times. The rearrangement links TRBV12-3 or TRBV12-4 to TRBJ1-6, with D unclear. The germline V and J ends were trimmed by 3 bases and 7 bases, with 10 bases remaining between them. The CDR3 has 14 residues. The CDR3 region is CASSLGRINSPLHF. DNA of the CDR3: TGTGCCAGCAGTTTGGGCAGAATAAATTCACCCCTCCACTTT.

The chain carries TRBV30 and TRBJ2-7; tentatively, D is TRBD1 (5 bases). V was cut by 4 bases and J by 0 bases, with 10 bases left in between. In germline, CDR1 is GTSNPN, CDR2 SVGIG (reference sequence). The CDR3 extends over 13 amino acids. The DNA of the CDR3 is TGTGCCTGGAACCCAGGGATCTCCTACGAGCAGTACTTC. Protein product: CAWNPGISYEQYF.

V and J are TRBV7-2 and TRBJ2-2, with D perhaps matching TRBD1 or TRBD2 (6 bases each). The V end was cut by 7 bases, the J end by 1 base, with 13 bases between. The germline gives CDR1 SGHTA, CDR2 FQGNSA. This CDR3 is built from 15 residues. CDR3 region: CASTLGGMNTGELFF. In DNA, the CDR3 is TGTGCCAGCACCTTGGGGGGCATGAACACCGGGGAGCTGTTTTTT.

This clonotype was detected many times. The gene calls are TRBV3-1 and TRBJ2-5; D perhaps matches TRBD1 (6 bases). The CDR3 is 17 residues long. The germline V gene has CDR1 LGHDT and CDR2 YNNKEL (reference sequence). V lost 7 bases to trimming and J lost 7 bases, with 28 bases between them. The CDR3 reads CASTQPFDRGGLGTQYF. The CDR3 region has the DNA TGTGCCAGCACCCAGCCATTTGACAGAGGGGGTCTCGGGACCCAGTACTTC.

This clonotype appeared a few times. The chain recombines TRBV14 with TRBJ1-2; no clear D. CDR1 SGHDN and CDR2 FVKESK come from the germline V gene. With 0 bases removed from V and 4 bases from J, the gap between germline ends came to 6 bases. This CDR3 has 13 residues. The CDR3 DNA sequence: TGTGCCAGCAGCCAAGAGGCCACCTATGGCTACACCTTC. Translated, it gives CASSQEATYGYTF.

This clonotype has at least ten counts. This chain uses TRBV9 with TRBJ1-1; D uncertain. The germline gives CDR1 SGDLS, CDR2 YYNGEE. The CDR3 covers 15 residues. The V end was cut by 0 bases, the J end by 0 bases, with 9 bases between. The chain's CDR3 is CASSVAAGMNTEAFF. In nucleotides, the CDR3 is TGTGCCAGCAGCGTAGCTGCAGGTATGAACACTGAAGCTTTCTTT.